Detailed here is one T cell receptor (beta chain). The sample originates from a study of blood T cell repertoires in COVID-19. Overall study context: Whether acute or convalescent, the COVID-19 samples came from the United States, Italy and Spain.

Sequencing was performed with immunoSEQ multiplex PCR; in TCRdb, only in-frame clones are kept and a portion is missing. The sample has around 100,000 clones, roughly 87% seen once. The ends lost 7 bases at V and 3 bases at J; junction bases unmatched: 4. Per the germline V gene, CDR1 is SQVTM and CDR2 is ANQGSEA. This CDR3 is 12 amino acids long. This sequence originates from a human donor in a cohort sampled during active COVID-19. This chain links TRBV29-1 with TRBJ2-7; the match to TRBD1 covers 9 bases. Sequenced input: peripheral blood. This CDR3 is CSARDRVYEQYF. The DNA of the CDR3 is TGCAGCGCCCGGGACAGGGTCTACGAGCAGTACTTC.